One sample yielded the 28 T cell receptor beta chains listed below, sequenced in a study of T cells in Graves' hyperthyroidism and ophthalmopathy. There were TCR beta CDR3 regions amplified from RNA transcripts. First-round RT-PCR with HTBI primers amplified the TCR CDR3 region. TCRdb reprocessed the multiplex PCR reads via MiXCR and lists one record per CDR3 protein. The data contain some 400,000 distinct CDR3 sequences, around an eighth of them singletons. The specimen was blood. These receptors were taken from a man younger than 40 with Graves' hyperthyroidism that later progressed to Graves' ophthalmopathy.

This clonotype was observed at least ten times. The chain carries TRBV13 and TRBJ1-5, with 9 bases that match TRBD1. CDR3 length: 16 amino acids. After removal of 5 bases from V and 3 bases from J, the junction contained 8 bases not matched to a gene. The germline V gene encodes CDR1 PRHDT and CDR2 FYEKMQ (reference sequence). CDR3 loop: CASSLRGQGINQPQHF. The CDR3 DNA sequence: TGTGCCAGCAGCCTGCGGGGACAGGGCATCAATCAGCCCCAGCATTTT.

The genes are TRBV5-5 and TRBJ1-4; a possible D gene is TRBD1 (5 bases). The V end lost 2 bases, the J end lost 7 bases, and 12 bases lay between the germline ends. Germline V gene sequence: CDR1 SGHKS, CDR2 YYEKEE (reference sequence). This CDR3 is 14 amino acids long. CDR3 amino acids: CASSFGRGGEKLFF. The CDR3, as DNA: TGTGCCAGCAGCTTCGGTAGGGGAGGTGAAAAACTGTTTTTT.

This clonotype was detected a few times. This chain uses TRBV27 with TRBJ2-7; no clear D. Germline assignment: CDR1 MNHEY and CDR2 SMNVEV (reference sequence). V gave up 5 bases and J gave up 0 bases, with 8 bases separating them. The CDR3 extends over 13 amino acids. The CDR3 DNA reads TGTGCCAGCAGTCCTGGTAACTCCTACGAGCAGTACTTC. It codes for CASSPGNSYEQYF.

This clonotype has only a few counts. This chain uses TRBV9 with TRBJ2-2; perhaps TRBD2 as D (6 bases). CDR1 SGDLS and CDR2 YYNGEE come from the germline V gene. Deletions cut 3 bases from V and 6 bases from J, with 12 bases between. This CDR3 comprises 14 residues. CDR3 in amino acids: CASSAVGSAGELFF. The DNA of the CDR3 is TGTGCCAGCAGCGCCGTCGGGAGCGCCGGGGAGCTGTTTTTT.

The V gene is TRBV7-2, the J gene TRBJ2-5; TRBD2 is a possible D gene (7 bases). The V end was cut by 5 bases, the J end by 3 bases, with 22 bases between. CDR3 length: 17 amino acids. The germline CDR1 and CDR2 sequences are SGHTA and FQGNSA. The CDR3 spells CASSPRRGKRGKETQYF. The CDR3 bases are TGTGCCAGCAGCCCCCGGAGGGGGAAGCGGGGCAAAGAGACCCAGTACTTC.

This clonotype was counted at least ten times. The V call is TRBV7-2, the J call TRBJ2-3; tentatively, D is TRBD1 or TRBD2 (5 bases each). Trimming cost V 2 bases and J 1 base, with 10 bases left between them. This CDR3 contains 15 residues. Germline CDR1 SGHTA, CDR2 FQGNSA. Here the CDR3 reads CASSLSRDRTDTQYF. The CDR3 DNA sequence: TGTGCCAGCAGCTTATCTAGGGACCGCACAGATACGCAGTATTTT.

Ten or more counts support this clonotype. The gene calls are TRBV7-8 and TRBJ1-1; a possible D gene is TRBD1 (6 bases). Trimming stripped 5 bases from V and 4 bases from J, with 14 bases between. Germline V gene data show CDR1 as SGHVS and CDR2 as FQNEAQ. The CDR3 is made up of 14 amino acids. The CDR3 DNA reads TGTGCCAGCAGCAAACAGGGTGGTTTCACTGAAGCTTTCTTT. Translating gives CASSKQGGFTEAFF.

This chain uses TRBV20-1 with TRBJ1-5; D call uncertain. V was cut by 4 bases and J by 0 bases, with 7 bases left in between. Germline CDR1 is DFQATT and CDR2 is SNEGSKA (reference sequence). The CDR3 is 13 residues long. CDR3 loop: CSATLYSNQPQHF. CDR3 in DNA: TGCAGTGCTACGCTATATAGCAATCAGCCCCAGCATTTT.

This clonotype occurred many times. This chain connects TRBV12-3 or TRBV12-4 to TRBJ2-3, with D unclear. Deletions cut 6 bases from V and 1 base from J, with 11 bases between. The CDR3 length is 14 residues. The CDR3 loop is CASSHGSRTDTQYF. CDR3 DNA sequence: TGTGCCAGCAGCCATGGAAGCCGCACAGATACGCAGTATTTT.

The rearrangement links TRBV14 to TRBJ2-5; D may be TRBD1 or TRBD2 (5 bases each). Trimming cost V 8 bases and J 1 base, with 17 bases left between them. Per germline, CDR1 SGHDN and CDR2 FVKESK. The CDR3 totals 15 residues. CDR3: CASALTLGAQETQYF. The CDR3 DNA reads as TGTGCCAGCGCCCTCACGCTCGGGGCCCAAGAGACCCAGTACTTC. Full variable domain (missing parts from reference TRBV14 and TRBJ2-5): EAGVTQFPSHSVIEKGQTVTLRCDPISGHDNLYWYRRVMGKEIKFLLHFVKESKQDESGMPNNRFLAERTGGTYSTLKVQPAELEDSGVYFCASALTLGAQETQYFGPGTRLLVL.

This clonotype was observed many times. The chain uses TRBV11-2 and TRBJ2-5, with 9 bases matching TRBD2. Germline CDR1 is SGHAT and CDR2 is FQNNGV. CDR3 size: 18 residues. The J segment lost 4 bases and the V segment lost 5 bases, leaving 17 bases of the junction unmatched. The CDR3 loop is CASSRGRGGQIRGETQYF. The CDR3 DNA follows: TGTGCCAGCAGCCGGGGGCGGGGGGGCCAGATCAGGGGAGAGACCCAGTACTTC.

In this sample, this clonotype turned up once. At one end the junction does not follow the germline gene, possibly because of a read error. Here the CDR3 DNA reads TGTGCCACCAACAGAGTAGGGTGGGAAACCGGGGAGCTGTTTTTT. Protein: CATNRVGWETGELFF. The genes are TRBV15 and TRBJ2-2; D remains unclear. Germline-derived CDR1 and CDR2 are LNHNV and YYDKDF (reference sequence). This CDR3 contains 15 residues.

This clonotype was counted a single time. At one end, the junction sequence differs from germline, possibly due to a read error. This chain joins TRBV30 and TRBJ2-7, with a weak D call TRBD1 (6 bases). The CDR3 totals 12 residues. From germline, CDR1 is GTSNPN and CDR2 SVGIG (reference sequence). The DNA for the CDR3 is TGTGCCTGGAGTGTTTGGGGGCCCGAGAAGTACTTC. It is translated as CAWSVWGPEKYF.

This clonotype has more than one count but fewer than ten. The chain links TRBV9 to TRBJ2-5; weak D call: TRBD2 (7 bases). This CDR3 has 15 residues. Germline V gives CDR1 SGDLS, CDR2 YYNGEE. Trimming took off 3 bases at V and 4 bases at J, with 16 bases between the two ends. The CDR3 bases are TGTGCCAGCAGCGGGGGGGGGGCGCCGACAGAGACCCAGTACTTC. Translating gives CASSGGGAPTETQYF.

V gene TRBV30 combines with J gene TRBJ2-1; 9 nucleotides line up with TRBD1. CDR1 and CDR2 (germline): GTSNPN, SVGIG (reference sequence). The CDR3 covers 13 residues. V shed 1 base and J 9 bases; nucleotides not matched to a gene: 4. CDR3 nucleotides: TGTGCCTGGAGTGGGACAGGGGCCGGTGAGCAGTTCTTC. Protein sequence: CAWSGTGAGEQFF.

In this sample, this clonotype turned up a few times. This rearrangement joins TRBV15 to TRBJ2-7; TRBD1 matches 7 bases. After removal of 1 base from V and 2 bases from J, the junction contained 5 bases not matched to a gene. Per the germline V gene, CDR1 is LNHNV and CDR2 is YYDKDF (reference sequence). This CDR3 contains 15 residues. Here the CDR3 reads CATSRGQGGTYEQYF. The CDR3 coding sequence is TGTGCCACCAGCAGAGGACAGGGTGGGACCTACGAGCAGTACTTC.

This clonotype was found many times. The CDR3 DNA reads as TGTGCCAGCAGTGAATCAGGCAGACAGAGTCAGCCCCAGCATTTT. This codes for CASSESGRQSQPQHF. This chain uses TRBV6-1 with TRBJ1-5, with a weak D call TRBD1 (5 bases). Trimming pared 2 bases from V and 6 bases from J, leaving 14 bases between. The germline CDR1 and CDR2 sequences are MNHNS and SASEGT. The CDR3 loop spans 15 amino acids.

This clonotype was picked up a small number of times. V is TRBV7-9 and J is TRBJ2-4; D might be TRBD1 (5 bases). The germline gives CDR1 SEHNR, CDR2 FQNEAQ (reference sequence). Trimming left V 4 bases short and J 6 bases short, with 13 bases between. There are 14 residues in the CDR3. CDR3 sequence (DNA): TGTGCCAGCAGCTCAGACAGTAGGAGAAACATTCAGTACTTC. It translates to CASSSDSRRNIQYF. Drawing the rest from reference TRBV7-9 and TRBJ2-4, the complete variable domain is DTGVSQNPRHKITKRGQNVTFRCDPISEHNRLYWYRQTLGQGPEFLTYFQNEAQLEKSRLLSDRFSAERPKGSFSTLEIQRTEQGDSAMYLCASSSDSRRNIQYFGAGTRLSVL.

This clonotype was seen only a few times. The chain carries TRBV5-1 and TRBJ2-5; D is unresolved. V was clipped by 4 bases and J by 0 bases, with 4 bases between them. The CDR3 is 12 amino acids. Germline V gene lookup returns CDR1 SGHRS and CDR2 YFSETQ. Here the CDR3 DNA reads TGCGCCAGCAGCAAGGACCAAGAGACCCAGTACTTC. Translating it yields CASSKDQETQYF. The full variable domain, completed using reference TRBV5-1 and TRBJ2-5, is KAGVTQTPRYLIKTRGQQVTLSCSPISGHRSVSWYQQTPGQGLQFLFEYFSETQRNKGNFPGRFSGRQFSNSRSEMNVSTLELGDSALYLCASSKDQETQYFGPGTRLLVL.

About this clonotype: Since a much larger clone is just one base distant, this may be a read error. The J gene is TRBJ1-6, the V gene TRBV27; D unresolved. The V gene's germline CDR1 is MNHEY and CDR2 SMNVEV (reference sequence). The V end was cut by 8 bases, the J end by 5 bases, with 19 bases between. The CDR3 totals 16 residues. In DNA form, the CDR3 reads TGTGCCAGCCCTACAAATGGCTGGTATGATAATTCACCCCTCCACTTT. Its translation: CASPTNGWYDNSPLHF.

This chain connects TRBV5-1 to TRBJ2-1; D remains unclear. Germline V gene lookup returns CDR1 SGHRS and CDR2 YFSETQ. The V and J ends lost 3 bases and 4 bases respectively, with 11 bases between them. The CDR3 loop spans 14 amino acids. The CDR3 region has the DNA TGCGCCAGCAGCTATCCCCAGGCTTACAATGAGCAGTTCTTC. Translated: CASSYPQAYNEQFF.

Points on this clonotype: At one boundary the junction diverges from the germline segment, which might be a read error. V gene TRBV2 combines with J gene TRBJ1-1; 8 nucleotides match TRBD1. Germline lookup yields CDR1 SNHLY and CDR2 FYNNEI. The CDR3 runs to 14 residues. The CDR3 nucleotides are TGTGCCAGCAGTGTTCAGGGGGCGAACACTGGAGCTTTCTTT. Protein sequence: CASSVQGANTGAFF.

This clonotype was seen many times. This chain joins TRBV11-3 and TRBJ2-5, with D unresolved. The germline V and J ends were trimmed by 1 base and 2 bases, with 8 bases remaining between them. Germline V gene lookup returns CDR1 SGHNT and CDR2 YENEEA. The CDR3 length is 14 residues. CDR3 sequence (DNA): TGTGCCAGCAGCTTAGCTGAAACTCAAGAGACCCAGTACTTC. It yields the protein CASSLAETQETQYF.

There are many counts of this clonotype. The V call is TRBV12-3 or TRBV12-4, the J call TRBJ1-4; weak D call: TRBD1 (6 bases). This CDR3 contains 15 residues. Between the trimmed V and J ends, which lost 4 bases and 3 bases, there was a span of 12 bases. The CDR3 protein is CASSSRGGPNEKLFF. The CDR3 region has the DNA TGTGCCAGCAGTTCTCGGGGGGGCCCTAATGAAAAACTGTTTTTT.

This clonotype was recorded a few times. The rearrangement uses TRBV27 and TRBJ2-1, with 7 bases fitting TRBD2. The CDR3 loop spans 14 amino acids. Germline V lookup: CDR1 MNHEY, CDR2 SMNVEV (reference sequence). With 2 bases clipped from V and 8 bases from J, the junction kept 6 bases outside the gene matches. CDR3 in amino acids: CASSLNRGGYEQFF. The CDR3 DNA follows: TGTGCCAGCAGTTTAAATAGGGGAGGGTATGAGCAGTTCTTC.

This clonotype was counted only a few times. The chain employs TRBV6-1 and TRBJ1-1; a possible D gene is TRBD1 (5 bases). CDR3 length: 15 residues. The germline V gene encodes CDR1 MNHNS and CDR2 SASEGT. Trimming took off 6 bases at V and 0 bases at J, with 14 bases between the two ends. The CDR3 nucleotides read TGTGCCAGCAGATTCGGGGCAGGCCTGAACACTGAAGCTTTCTTT. The encoded protein is CASRFGAGLNTEAFF.

This clonotype was picked up many times. The gene calls are TRBV28 and TRBJ1-1; D ambiguous. Trimming removed 6 bases at V and 6 bases at J, with 17 bases between. There are 14 residues in the CDR3. The germline CDR1 and CDR2 sequences are MDHEN and SYDVKM. For the CDR3, the DNA is TGTGCCAGCAGGTATGGGGAGGTATTCGCTGAAGCTTTCTTT. Amino acids: CASRYGEVFAEAFF.

This clonotype was counted many times. The chain combines TRBV5-4 with TRBJ2-7; D might be TRBD1 (5 bases). The germline CDR1 and CDR2 sequences are SGHNT and YYREEE (reference sequence). This CDR3 spans 15 amino acids. Trimming cost V 2 bases and J 0 bases, with 12 bases left between them. The CDR3 region is CASSFGHQSSYEQYF. The DNA of the CDR3 is TGTGCCAGCAGCTTCGGACACCAGAGCTCCTACGAGCAGTACTTC.